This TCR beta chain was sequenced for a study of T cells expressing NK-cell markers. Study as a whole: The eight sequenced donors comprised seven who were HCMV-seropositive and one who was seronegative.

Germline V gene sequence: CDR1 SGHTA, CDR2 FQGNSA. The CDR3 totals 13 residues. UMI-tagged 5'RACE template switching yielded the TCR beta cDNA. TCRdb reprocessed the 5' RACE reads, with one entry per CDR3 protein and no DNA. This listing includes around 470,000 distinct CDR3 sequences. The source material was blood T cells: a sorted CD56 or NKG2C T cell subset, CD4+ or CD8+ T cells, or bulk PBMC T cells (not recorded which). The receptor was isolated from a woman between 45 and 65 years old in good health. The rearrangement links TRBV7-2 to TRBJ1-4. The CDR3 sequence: CASSVATNEKLFF.